This TCR beta chain came from a study of T cells after yellow fever vaccination. Ten or more counts support this clonotype. Germline V gives CDR1 ENHRY, CDR2 SYGVKD. The CDR3 loop spans 12 amino acids. Trimming left V 7 bases short and J 4 bases short, with 9 bases between. One entry per CDR3 protein results from TCRdb running MiXCR on the 5' RACE reads. The sample has 400,000 to 650,000 distinct CDR3 sequences; 21% are singletons. This TCR came from a man younger than 30 who received the YFV17D yellow fever vaccine. The specimen was PBMCs, collected 21 days after the first yellow fever vaccination. This chain joins TRBV10-3 and TRBJ2-3; D is tentatively TRBD1 or TRBD2 (6 bases each). This chain's CDR3 is CAINREADTQYF. CDR3 coding DNA: TGTGCCATCAACAGGGAGGCAGATACGCAGTATTTT.